This T cell receptor beta chain originates from a study of glioma-infiltrating T cells. CDR3 size: 15 residues. The V and J ends lost 2 bases and 5 bases, in that order; junction bases with no gene match: 7. Germline V gene lookup returns CDR1 MNHEY and CDR2 SVGAGI. This clonotype appeared once. Amplification of TCR alpha and beta CDR3 regions from RNA used iRepertoire nested multiplex PCR. TCRdb independently ran MiXCR on the multiplex PCR reads; one entry per CDR3 protein. The repertoire consists of about 94,000 distinct CDR3 sequences, with about 23% occurring once and the leading ten covering about 6.6%.

The receptor comes from a human donor with low-grade glioma or glioblastoma, undergoing nonglioma brain surgery, or in good health (not recorded which). The material sequenced was glioma tissue, nonneoplastic brain tissue, or PBMCs (not recorded which). The chain has TRBV6-5 and TRBJ2-7, with TRBD2 matching over 9 bases. The CDR3 loop is CASSYEAGGPNEQYF. The DNA for the CDR3 is TGTGCCAGCAGTTACGAGGCGGGGGGGCCTAACGAGCAGTACTTC.